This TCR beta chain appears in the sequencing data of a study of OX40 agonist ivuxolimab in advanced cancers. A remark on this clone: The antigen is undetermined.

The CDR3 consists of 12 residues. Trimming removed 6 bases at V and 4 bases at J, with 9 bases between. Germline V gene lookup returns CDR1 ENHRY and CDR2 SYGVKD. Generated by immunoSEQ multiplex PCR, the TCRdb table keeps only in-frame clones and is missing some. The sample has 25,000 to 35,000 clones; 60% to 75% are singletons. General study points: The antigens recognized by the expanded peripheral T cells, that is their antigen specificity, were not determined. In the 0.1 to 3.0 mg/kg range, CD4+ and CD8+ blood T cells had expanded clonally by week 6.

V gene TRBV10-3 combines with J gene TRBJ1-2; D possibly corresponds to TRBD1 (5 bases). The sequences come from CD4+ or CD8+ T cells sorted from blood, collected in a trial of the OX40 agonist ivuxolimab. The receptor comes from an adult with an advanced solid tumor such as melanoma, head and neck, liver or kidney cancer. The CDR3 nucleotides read TGTGCCATCAGGGGACGGGGCTATGGCTACACCTTC. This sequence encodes CAIRGRGYGYTF.